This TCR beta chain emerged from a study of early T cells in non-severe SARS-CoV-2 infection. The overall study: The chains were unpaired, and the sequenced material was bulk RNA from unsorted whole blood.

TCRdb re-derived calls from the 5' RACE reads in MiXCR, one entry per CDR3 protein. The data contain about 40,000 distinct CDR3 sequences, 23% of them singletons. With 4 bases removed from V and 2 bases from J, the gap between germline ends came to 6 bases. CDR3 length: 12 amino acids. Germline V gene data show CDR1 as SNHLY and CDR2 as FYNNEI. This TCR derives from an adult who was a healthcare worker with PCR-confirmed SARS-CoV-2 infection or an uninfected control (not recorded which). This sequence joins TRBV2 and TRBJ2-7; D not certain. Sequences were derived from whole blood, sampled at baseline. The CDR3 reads CASSGEPYEQYF. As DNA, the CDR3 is TGTGCCAGCAGTGGAGAGCCCTACGAGCAGTACTTC.